The clone carrying this T cell receptor beta chain was recorded a few times. Its specificity is unknown. The use of a sample-barcoded 5' primer and a J-beta primer mix characterized a second PCR of about 7 to 12 cycles. Tags on each cDNA molecule came from a template-switch adaptor with 12 random nucleotides. A single record per CDR3 protein comes from TCRdb applying MiXCR to the 5' RACE reads. This sample has about 570,000 distinct CDR3 sequences, with 25% to 30% found just once. The entry originates in a study of blood T cells in healthy people across ages. Notes on the study in general: With unsorted PBMCs, a conclusive comparison of naive versus antigen-experienced cells was not possible. The donors' CMV status was not determined, possibly confounding changes in expanded clonotypes.

CDR3 size: 18 residues. V and J are TRBV12-3 or TRBV12-4 and TRBJ2-7; 7 positions match TRBD2. The J call may be faulty, since TRBJ2-1 better matches the DNA end. The sequence came from a woman aged 70-85 years in good health. Source material: blood. CDR3 region: CASSLALGASGTYNEQFF. CDR3 DNA: TGTGCCAGCAGTTTAGCGCTAGGAGCTAGCGGAACCTACAATGAGCAGTTCTTC.